Reported below is one T cell receptor beta chain. Only a few counts were recorded for this clonotype. It has no known antigen specificity. Base quality data are lacking; no much larger clone is found one base away. The CDR3 runs 15 amino acids, cysteine and phenylalanine included. Just the 45-base CDR3 DNA is kept, in frame starting at base 1. V loses 4 bases, J loses 5 bases, and the germline ends lie 18 bases apart. As encoded in the germline V gene, CDR1 is SGHRS while CDR2 is YFSETQ. The data originate from a study of identical twins (dated by TCRdb to about 2016). Study-level background: The study deep-sequenced TCR alpha and beta repertoires from monozygotic twins, unrelated adults of various ages and cord blood to test whether fetal clonotypes persist. To rule out contamination, replicate twin experiments were performed at different times with different library preparation protocols. General study outcomes and caveats: In beta out-of-frame sequences, excess twin sharing was weaker, because having fewer shared sequences lowered the signal-to-noise ratio. Fewer insertions were carried by abundant cord blood beta clonotypes, a similar but weaker trend appeared in young adult naive repertoires, and no such trend appeared in memory repertoires. Out-of-frame TCR alpha sharing in monozygotic twins was systematically underestimated by recombination models, whereas sharing between unrelated individuals was in agreement with the recombination models. Conclusions relied on cross-sectional statistical analysis, since the same donors could not be followed over many years. Zero-insertion analyses could be partly confounded by invariant T cells such as MAIT and iNKT, though diverse VJ usage argued against such confounding for most clonotypes. Compared with coincidental sharing between unrelated individuals, out-of-frame TCR alpha sequences shared between twins showed an excess of sequences with low generation probability.

The library was built by means of 5' RACE. The sequencer listed for this sample is Illumina HiSeq 2000. A universal primer binding site was introduced by template switching, and a unique molecular identifier was present in the final cDNA, enabling accurate counting of TCR cDNA molecules. Specific primers in the conserved constant-segment region were used to synthesize first-strand cDNA for the TCR alpha and beta chains. Each cDNA library was double barcoded, with a SMART-Mk sample barcode plus Illumina barcodes, to control for contamination. TruSeq adapter sequences and Illumina sample barcodes were added in two successive PCR steps. TCR alpha and beta cDNA libraries were sequenced on the Illumina HiSeq platform with custom primers. In the original analysis: Unique molecular identifiers were extracted from raw reads with MiGEC, and CDR3 positions were determined with MiXCR. Recombination models were inferred per individual with the repgenHMM and IGoR tools using an EM algorithm. The tcR package in R was used for shared clonotype analysis, with sharing normalized by the product of cloneset sizes. To study raw recombination without the effects of thymic and clonal selection, out-of-frame nonproductive sequences were analyzed. TCRdb ran its own pipeline on the public reads, namely fastp trimming at Q25 and MiXCR clone calling, and kept in-frame beta chains. CDR3 protein sequences are deduplicated, and each keeps its most common genes and DNA. TCRdb assigned the V and J calls; the authors' analysis was not used. The sample yields just under 650,000 distinct CDR3 sequences; about 7% were counted once. The top ten clones comprise 1.5% to 2% of the sample.

Every donor in the study was a healthy Caucasian. Three pairs of female monozygotic twins, all aged about 18 to 30 years, were included in the twin cohort. Peripheral blood mononuclear cells were used as the source from which RNA for TCR libraries was isolated. These sequences were also reported in another study, on yellow fever vaccine responses in identical twins. As noted in the second study: According to the authors, in identical twins the way T cells responded to vaccination appeared partly convergent and partly personalized. Focusing on identical twins, the study followed the T cell clones that responded to the vaccine, and did so with precision.

The receptor was derived from a woman under 30 in good health. The sequencing input was PBMCs. The rearranged segments are TRBV5-1 and TRBJ2-5; perhaps TRBD1 is the D gene, with 6 bases matching. The base sequence is TGCGCCAGCAGCGGACAGAATCAGGGCCACGAGACCCAGTACTTC. Its translation is CASSGQNQGHETQYF.